These 17 T cell receptor beta chains were sequenced from one sample in a study of cytotoxic CD8 clonotypes in ibrutinib-treated CLL. Repertoires were generated with immunoSEQ multiplex PCR, while TCRdb's copy carries only in-frame clones and drops some. The sample lists 130,000 to 150,000 clones; roughly 90% were seen once. Source: PBMCs, taken after 12 months of ibrutinib treatment. The receptor set was obtained from a human donor with chronic lymphocytic leukemia.

The chain links TRBV6-6 to TRBJ2-5; no clear D. CDR1 and CDR2 (germline): MNHNY, SVGAGI (reference sequence). This CDR3 spans 11 amino acids. Between the trimmed V and J ends, which lost 6 bases and 5 bases, there was a span of 7 bases. The DNA for the CDR3 is TGTGCCAGCAGGTCCGGTGAGACCCAGTACTTC. Its translation: CASRSGETQYF.

This chain joins TRBV28 and TRBJ2-1; TRBD1 is a possible D gene (6 bases). The CDR3 covers 12 residues. Germline loops: CDR1 MDHEN, CDR2 SYDVKM. Trimming left V 5 bases short and J 14 bases short, with 16 bases between. The CDR3 DNA sequence: TGTGCCAGCAGTCCAATAGGACAGCCGGAGTTCTTC. This encodes CASSPIGQPEFF.

The V and J genes are TRBV5-1 and TRBJ1-1; D remains unclear. The CDR3 is made up of 15 amino acids. Trimming took 0 bases from V and 0 from J, leaving 9 bases between them. Germline CDR1 and CDR2: SGHRS and YFSETQ. CDR3 amino acids: CASSLAVELNTEAFF. The DNA for the CDR3 is TGCGCCAGCAGCTTGGCAGTGGAGTTGAACACTGAAGCTTTCTTT.

The rearrangement uses TRBV18 and TRBJ2-7, with D perhaps given as TRBD1 or TRBD2 (5 bases each). The V gene lost 4 bases and the J gene lost 9 bases, with 22 bases spanning the gap. The CDR3 sequence is 15 residues long. Germline CDR1 is KGHSH and CDR2 is LQKENI. The CDR3 loop is CASSRDGLLSTGQYF. In nucleotides, the CDR3 is TGTGCCAGCTCACGGGACGGATTACTCTCTACCGGGCAGTACTTC.

V gene TRBV4-3 combines with J gene TRBJ2-2; no reliable D call. The CDR3 has 14 residues. Trimming shortened V by 4 bases and J by 1 base, and 7 bases separated the two germline ends. Germline CDR1 LGHNA, CDR2 YSLEER. The CDR3 sequence: CASSPAGNTGELFF. The CDR3 bases are TGCGCCAGCAGCCCCGCTGGGAACACCGGGGAGCTGTTTTTT.

The rearrangement uses TRBV7-2 and TRBJ2-5; 12 bases agree with TRBD2. The CDR3 loop spans 16 amino acids. CDR1 and CDR2 from the germline V gene are SGHTA and FQGNSA. V lost 6 bases to trimming and J lost 1 base; unmatched junction nucleotides: 6. CDR3 region: CASRRLAGVGQETQYF. The CDR3 DNA sequence: TGTGCCAGCAGAAGACTAGCGGGAGTGGGCCAAGAGACCCAGTACTTC.

The rearrangement uses TRBV7-2 and TRBJ2-7; the match to TRBD2 covers 10 bases. The CDR3 has 16 amino acids. Germline V gene data show CDR1 as SGHTA and CDR2 as FQGNSA. The V and J ends lost 5 bases and 5 bases, in that order; junction bases with no gene match: 12. CDR3 residues: CASSLAAGGLYDEQYF. The CDR3 region has the DNA TGTGCCAGCAGCCTCGCAGCGGGAGGGCTGTATGACGAGCAGTACTTC. Drawing the rest from reference TRBV7-2 and TRBJ2-7, the complete variable domain is GAGVSQSPSNKVTEKGKDVELRCDPISGHTALYWYRQSLGQGLEFLIYFQGNSAPDKSGLPSDRFSAERTGGSVSTLTIQRTQQEDSAVYLCASSLAAGGLYDEQYFGPGTRLTVT.

The chain is built from TRBV4-1 and TRBJ2-1; 8 bases match TRBD1. This CDR3 region has 16 residues. The V and J ends lost 4 bases and 3 bases, in that order; junction bases with no gene match: 8. CDR1 is MGHRA, CDR2 YSYEKL, per germline. CDR3 amino acids: CASSLIRDRFYNEQFF. The DNA for the CDR3 is TGCGCCAGCAGCCTAATCCGGGACAGGTTCTACAATGAGCAGTTCTTC.

The chain couples TRBV6-5 to TRBJ2-7; D is perhaps TRBD1 or TRBD2 (7 bases each). The CDR3 contains 13 residues. The germline V gene encodes CDR1 MNHEY and CDR2 SVGAGI. Between the trimmed V and J ends, which lost 7 bases and 6 bases, there was a span of 16 bases. CDR3 sequence: CASTLQGRVEQYF. CDR3 DNA: TGTGCCAGCACCTTACAGGGGAGGGTCGAGCAGTACTTC.

The CDR3 nucleotides are TGTGCCAGCAGCCTGACGCGGGTTGATCTTGGAGTCCAAGAGACCCAGTACTTC. Protein sequence: CASSLTRVDLGVQETQYF. The rearrangement joins TRBV7-2 to TRBJ2-5, with D possibly TRBD2 on 5 matching bases. Looked up from germline, CDR1 is SGHTA and CDR2 is FQGNSA. Trimming pared 5 bases from V and 1 base from J, leaving 23 bases between. CDR3 length: 18 amino acids.

The genes are TRBV5-1 and TRBJ2-7, with D hard to call. This CDR3 is built from 14 residues. From germline, CDR1 is SGHRS and CDR2 YFSETQ. The V end was cut by 4 bases, the J end by 0 bases, with 11 bases between. In DNA, the CDR3 is TGCGCCAGCAGCGACCCCATGAGCTCCTACGAGCAGTACTTC. Its translation is CASSDPMSSYEQYF.

Details on this clone: This sample also contains other DNA sequences that code for the same CDR3. The V and J genes are TRBV7-9 and TRBJ2-5; tentatively, D is TRBD2 (6 bases). V was cut by 2 bases and J by 4 bases, with 8 bases left in between. Germline values: CDR1 SEHNR, CDR2 FQNEAQ (reference sequence). CDR3 size: 13 residues. CDR3 amino acids: CASSLLGGETQYF. The CDR3 region has the DNA TGTGCCAGCAGCTTATTGGGGGGAGAGACCCAGTACTTC.

V is TRBV9 and J is TRBJ1-4; D not certain. The germline V gene encodes CDR1 SGDLS and CDR2 YYNGEE. This CDR3 has 14 residues. The ends were cut back, 4 bases at V and 5 bases at J, with 12 bases in the middle. The CDR3 DNA is TGTGCCAGCAGCCCAGCCGGGAGGAATGAAAAACTGTTTTTT. Translating it yields CASSPAGRNEKLFF. Looking up the rest from reference TRBV9 and TRBJ1-4 gives the full variable domain: DSGVTQTPKHLITATGQRVTLRCSPRSGDLSVYWYQQSLDQGLQFLIQYYNGEERAKGNILERFSAQQFPDLHSELNLSSLELGDSALYFCASSPAGRNEKLFFGSGTQLSVL.

This rearrangement joins TRBV18 to TRBJ2-7, with D tentatively TRBD2 (5 bases). Germline V gene lookup returns CDR1 KGHSH and CDR2 LQKENI. The CDR3 has 13 amino acids. The V gene lost 5 bases and the J gene lost 4 bases, with 12 bases spanning the gap. Here the CDR3 DNA reads TGTGCCAGCTCATCTCCTAGCAGATACGAGCAGTACTTC. It is translated as CASSSPSRYEQYF.

This chain joins TRBV11-2 and TRBJ2-1; D might be TRBD1 (5 bases). The CDR3 spans 16 residues. Trimming cost V 0 bases and J 7 bases, with 16 bases left between them. Looked up from germline, CDR1 is SGHAT and CDR2 is FQNNGV. The CDR3 here is CASSLDSWGPYNEQFF. The DNA for the CDR3 is TGTGCCAGCAGCTTAGATAGCTGGGGCCCTTATAATGAGCAGTTCTTC.

The rearrangement joins TRBV18 to TRBJ2-1; perhaps TRBD2 as D (6 bases). Between the trimmed V and J ends, which lost 2 bases and 3 bases, there was a span of 11 bases. The germline CDR1 and CDR2 sequences are KGHSH and LQKENI. The CDR3 runs 15 residues. The CDR3 bases are TGTGCCAGCTCACCAGGAGGGGCCCGCTACAATGAGCAGTTCTTC. As protein: CASSPGGARYNEQFF.

The J gene is TRBJ2-2, the V gene TRBV5-1, with 7 bases identical to TRBD2. V gave up 0 bases and J gave up 3 bases; unmatched junction bases: 23. The CDR3 consists of 22 residues. In germline, CDR1 is SGHRS, CDR2 YFSETQ. The CDR3 DNA reads TGCGCCAGCAGCTTGGCCCAAGGTTTGTTCGGCGGGAGCTTGGTAGACACCGGGGAGCTGTTTTTT. As protein: CASSLAQGLFGGSLVDTGELFF.